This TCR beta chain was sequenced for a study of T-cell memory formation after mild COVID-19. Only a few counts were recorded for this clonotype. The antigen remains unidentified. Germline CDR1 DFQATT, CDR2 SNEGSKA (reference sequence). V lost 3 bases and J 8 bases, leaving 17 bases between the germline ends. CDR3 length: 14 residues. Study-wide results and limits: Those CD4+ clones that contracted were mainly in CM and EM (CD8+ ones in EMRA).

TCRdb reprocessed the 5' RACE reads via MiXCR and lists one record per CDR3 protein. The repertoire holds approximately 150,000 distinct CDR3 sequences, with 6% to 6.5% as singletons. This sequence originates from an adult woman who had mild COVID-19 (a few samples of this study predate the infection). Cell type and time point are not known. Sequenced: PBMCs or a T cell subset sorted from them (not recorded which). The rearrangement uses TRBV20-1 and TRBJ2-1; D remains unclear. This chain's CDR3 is CSASRMQQGYEQFF. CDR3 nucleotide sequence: TGCAGTGCTAGTCGGATGCAGCAAGGCTATGAGCAGTTCTTC.